This T cell receptor beta chain is drawn from a study of T cell responses to AZD1222 COVID-19 vaccine. TCRdb's copy holds only in-frame clones and misses some; the assay was immunoSEQ multiplex PCR. Of some 140,000 clones in the sample, 88% were seen once. V was cut by 5 bases and J by 5 bases, with 16 bases left in between. There are 14 residues in the CDR3. Germline lookup yields CDR1 KGHSH and CDR2 LQKENI. This TCR derives from an adult in good health. Sample: peripheral blood, taken on day 0 of AZD1222 vaccination. The chain couples TRBV18 to TRBJ2-7; maybe TRBD2 (5 bases). The CDR3 region is CASSSMGVENEQYF. The CDR3 DNA reads as TGTGCCAGCTCATCTATGGGAGTAGAAAACGAGCAGTACTTC.